This entry lists 25 T cell receptor beta chains sequenced from one sample in a study of T cell responses to AZD1222 COVID-19 vaccine. The repertoire was sequenced with immunoSEQ multiplex PCR; TCRdb's copy has only in-frame clones and lacks some. The sample consists of 96,000 or so clones, 85% to 90% of them appearing once. The specimen comprised peripheral blood, sampled on day 0 of AZD1222 vaccination. The receptors shown here come from an adult in good health.

V gene TRBV4-1 combines with J gene TRBJ1-4; the D gene is possibly TRBD1 (6 bases). This CDR3 is built from 16 residues. The V and J ends lost 1 base and 1 base respectively, with 10 bases between them. In germline, CDR1 is MGHRA, CDR2 YSYEKL. CDR3 DNA: TGCGCCAGCAGCCAAGTGGGGGGGCGAACTAATGAAAAACTGTTTTTT. This codes for CASSQVGGRTNEKLFF.

The rearrangement joins TRBV3-1 (or the pseudogene TRBV3-2) to TRBJ1-5; TRBD1 is a possible D gene (5 bases). The germline V and J ends were trimmed by 1 base and 2 bases, with 12 bases remaining between them. CDR3 length: 16 residues. The germline CDR1 and CDR2 sequences are LGHDT and YNNKEL (reference sequence). DNA for the CDR3: TGTGCCAGCAGCCAAGGGGTTGGGGCTGGCAATCAGCCCCAGCATTTT. Its translation: CASSQGVGAGNQPQHF.

The rearrangement uses TRBV12-3 or TRBV12-4 and TRBJ2-3, with no clear D. Trimming shortened V by 3 bases and J by 6 bases, and 7 bases separated the two germline ends. The CDR3 sequence is 12 residues long. Written as DNA, the CDR3 is TGTGCCAGCAGTTTGAGAAGGGATACGCAGTATTTT. Translation gives CASSLRRDTQYF.

This clone appeared once. The genes are TRBV19 and TRBJ1-4; TRBD1 agrees at 9 bases. Trimming cost V 6 bases and J 8 bases; bases outside gene matches: 10. CDR1 is LNHDA and CDR2 is SQIVND in the germline V gene (reference sequence). The CDR3 consists of 15 residues. The CDR3: CASRNPGTGKEKLFF. Here the CDR3 DNA reads TGTGCCAGTAGAAACCCAGGGACAGGGAAAGAAAAACTGTTTTTT.

The rearrangement uses TRBV30 and TRBJ2-7, with 11 bases that match TRBD1. The ends lost 5 bases at V and 6 bases at J; junction bases unmatched: 6. The CDR3 is made up of 13 amino acids. From germline, CDR1 is GTSNPN and CDR2 SVGIG (reference sequence). The CDR3 loop reads CAWVRDRGSEQYF. The CDR3 nucleotides are TGTGCCTGGGTCCGGGACAGGGGGAGCGAGCAGTACTTC.

This clone has a single count. The chain carries TRBV30 and TRBJ1-2; D call uncertain. Trimming left V 0 bases short and J 8 bases short, with 16 bases between. Germline CDR1 and CDR2: GTSNPN and SVGIG (reference sequence). The CDR3 totals 14 residues. The chain's CDR3 is CAWSVQGGRKGYTF. The CDR3 nucleotides are TGTGCCTGGAGTGTACAAGGAGGGAGGAAAGGCTACACCTTC.

The chain uses TRBV5-4 and TRBJ2-7, with TRBD1 identical over 7 bases. This CDR3 comprises 15 residues. J gave up 2 bases and V 7 bases, and 12 bases lay outside the gene matches. Germline V CDR1 and CDR2: SGHNT, YYREEE (reference sequence). The CDR3 protein is CASGPDRASTYEQYF. The CDR3 nucleotides are TGTGCCAGCGGGCCAGACAGGGCATCCACCTACGAGCAGTACTTC.

This chain connects TRBV6-2 or TRBV6-3 to TRBJ2-1; tentatively, D is TRBD1 (6 bases). CDR1 MNHEY and CDR2 SVGEGT come from the germline V gene. The CDR3 totals 14 residues. The V end was cut by 5 bases, the J end by 2 bases, with 10 bases between. CDR3 DNA: TGTGCCAGCAGTGGCAGGACAGCCTACAATGAGCAGTTCTTC. Its translation is CASSGRTAYNEQFF.

This rearrangement joins TRBV28 to TRBJ2-7; 7 nucleotides align to TRBD1. The CDR3 has 14 residues. V trimming: 9 bases; J trimming: 7 bases; junction bases outside the gene matches: 15. Germline V CDR1 and CDR2: MDHEN, SYDVKM. CDR3 sequence (DNA): TGTGCCAGTCATTCAGGGGGAACCTACGTAGAGCAGTACTTC. Translating it yields CASHSGGTYVEQYF.

The gene calls are TRBV27 and TRBJ1-4; D is uncertain. The germline gives CDR1 MNHEY, CDR2 SMNVEV (reference sequence). V was trimmed by 5 bases and J by 8 bases, leaving 15 bases between them. CDR3 length: 14 residues. CDR3 protein: CASSPDPVGEKLFF. As DNA, the CDR3 is TGTGCCAGCAGTCCAGACCCGGTCGGGGAAAAACTGTTTTTT.

The J gene is TRBJ2-7, the V gene TRBV18, with 8 bases identical to TRBD1. This CDR3 is 12 amino acids long. V gave up 6 bases and J gave up 5 bases; unmatched junction bases: 3. CDR1 and CDR2 (germline): KGHSH, LQKENI. CDR3 sequence: CASSQGADEQYF. The CDR3 DNA is TGTGCCAGCTCTCAGGGGGCCGACGAGCAGTACTTC.

The chain employs TRBV5-5 and TRBJ1-5; D might be TRBD1 (5 bases). The CDR3 is 14 residues long. V lost 0 bases, J lost 5 bases, and 9 bases lay in between. Germline CDR1 and CDR2: SGHKS and YYEKEE (reference sequence). CDR3 residues: CASSLGGSHQPQHF. The CDR3 DNA is TGTGCCAGCAGCTTGGGGGGGTCCCATCAGCCCCAGCATTTT. Drawing the rest from reference TRBV5-5 and TRBJ1-5, the complete variable domain is DAGVTQSPTHLIKTRGQQVTLRCSPISGHKSVSWYQQVLGQGPQFIFQYYEKEERGRGNFPDRFSARQFPNYSSELNVNALLLGDSALYLCASSLGGSHQPQHFGDGTRLSIL.

The chain has TRBV11-2 and TRBJ2-2, with D possibly being TRBD1 (5 bases). Trimming shortened V by 5 bases and J by 1 base, and 11 bases separated the two germline ends. The CDR3 covers 15 residues. Germline CDR1 reads SGHAT; CDR2 reads FQNNGV. CDR3 coding DNA: TGTGCCAGCAGCCCAACCCAGGGGAACACCGGGGAGCTGTTTTTT. Translation gives CASSPTQGNTGELFF.

This chain uses TRBV9 with TRBJ1-2; unclear D gene. Germline V gene data show CDR1 as SGDLS and CDR2 as YYNGEE. The V end lost 0 bases, the J end lost 4 bases, and 10 bases lay between the germline ends. CDR3 length: 14 residues. The CDR3, as DNA: TGTGCCAGCAGCGTAGGGGAGGCGGGCTATGGCTACACCTTC. This gives the protein CASSVGEAGYGYTF.

The chain links TRBV7-2 to TRBJ2-1; TRBD2 might be the D (6 bases). V gave up 0 bases and J gave up 5 bases, with 11 bases separating them. The CDR3 contains 15 residues. Germline V gene sequence: CDR1 SGHTA, CDR2 FQGNSA. The CDR3 region is CASSLAGGTHNEQFF. In DNA form, the CDR3 reads TGTGCCAGCAGCTTAGCAGGCGGGACCCACAATGAGCAGTTCTTC.

The V gene is TRBV28, the J gene TRBJ2-1; 8 bases are shared with TRBD2. The CDR3 has 13 amino acids. Germline-derived CDR1 and CDR2 are MDHEN and SYDVKM. V was pared by 6 bases and J by 7 bases, with 5 bases of the junction left unmatched. CDR3 DNA: TGTGCCAGCAGCCCGGGGGGGTGGAATGAGCAGTTCTTC. The encoded protein is CASSPGGWNEQFF.

The rearrangement uses TRBV6-4 and TRBJ2-7, with 7 bases matching TRBD1. CDR1 MRHNA and CDR2 SNTAGT come from the germline V gene. Trimming cost V 5 bases and J 2 bases; bases outside gene matches: 15. The CDR3 consists of 17 residues. CDR3 protein: CASSLFEPGQTAYEQYF. The CDR3 nucleotides read TGTGCCAGCAGTCTCTTTGAACCGGGACAGACAGCCTACGAGCAGTACTTC.

This clone appeared once. This sequence joins TRBV6-2 or TRBV6-3 and TRBJ1-2; 8 positions match TRBD1. V lost 2 bases and J lost 3; bases outside the gene matches: 5. This CDR3 is built from 15 residues. The germline CDR1 and CDR2 sequences are MNHEY and SVGEGT. The CDR3 sequence: CASSYGAGGDYGYTF. As DNA, the CDR3 is TGTGCCAGCAGTTACGGTGCAGGGGGCGACTATGGCTACACCTTC.

The chain links TRBV9 to TRBJ1-1; no definite D call. There are 13 residues in the CDR3. Trimming removed 7 bases from V and 0 bases from J, with 10 bases in between. CDR1 SGDLS and CDR2 YYNGEE come from the germline V gene. The CDR3 DNA follows: TGTGCCAGCCGCCAGAACATGAACACTGAAGCTTTCTTT. It translates to CASRQNMNTEAFF.

The CDR3 coding sequence is TGTGCCAGCAGAGGGGCTGAAGCTTTCTTT. Its protein product is CASRGAEAFF. The chain recombines TRBV2 with TRBJ1-1; a weak D match, TRBD1 (5 bases). The germline V gene encodes CDR1 SNHLY and CDR2 FYNNEI. The CDR3 runs 10 residues. Trimming left V 6 bases short and J 6 bases short, with 5 bases between.

The J gene is TRBJ2-7, the V gene TRBV19; D unresolved. Per germline, CDR1 LNHDA and CDR2 SQIVND (reference sequence). The CDR3 runs 11 residues. Trimming shortened V by 11 bases and J by 4 bases, and 12 bases separated the two germline ends. The CDR3 loop reads CALIGFYEQYF. The CDR3 DNA reads TGTGCCCTTATCGGGTTTTACGAGCAGTACTTC.

The rearrangement links TRBV7-2 to TRBJ2-2; TRBD2 aligns across 11 bases. This CDR3 contains 17 residues. V lost 1 base and J lost 3; bases outside the gene matches: 4. Per germline, CDR1 SGHTA and CDR2 FQGNSA. The CDR3 protein is CASSLVLAGGYTGELFF. CDR3 in DNA: TGTGCCAGCAGCTTAGTGCTAGCGGGAGGATACACCGGGGAGCTGTTTTTT.

The J gene is TRBJ1-1, the V gene TRBV27, with 8 bases that match TRBD1. V was pared by 5 bases and J by 5 bases, with 7 bases of the junction left unmatched. Germline assignment: CDR1 MNHEY and CDR2 SMNVEV (reference sequence). The CDR3 loop spans 14 amino acids. This CDR3 is CASSREDRVTEAFF. As DNA, the CDR3 is TGTGCCAGCAGTAGAGAGGACAGGGTAACTGAAGCTTTCTTT.

The gene calls are TRBV30 and TRBJ1-2, with 7 bases lining up with TRBD1. Germline V gives CDR1 GTSNPN, CDR2 SVGIG (reference sequence). There are 16 residues in the CDR3. Trimming removed 0 bases from V and 4 bases from J; junction bases left unmatched: 11. DNA of the CDR3: TGTGCCTGGAGTGTTGCGACAGGGAGAGTTTTCTATGGCTACACCTTC. Protein product: CAWSVATGRVFYGYTF. Full variable domain (missing parts from reference TRBV30 and TRBJ1-2): SQTIHQWPATLVQPVGSPLSLECTVEGTSNPNLYWYRQAAGRGLQLLFYSVGIGQISSEVPQNLSASRPQDRQFILSSKKLLLSDSGFYLCAWSVATGRVFYGYTFGSGTRLTVV.

This chain joins TRBV9 and TRBJ2-2; TRBD1 aligns across 10 bases. With 2 bases clipped from V and 4 bases from J, the junction kept 2 bases outside the gene matches. CDR3 length: 15 amino acids. Germline CDR1 is SGDLS and CDR2 is YYNGEE. CDR3 in amino acids: CASSVRDRGTGELFF. The CDR3 nucleotides read TGTGCCAGCAGCGTTCGGGACAGGGGCACCGGGGAGCTGTTTTTT.